Listed below are T cell receptor beta chains from one sample, sequenced in a study of T cell repertoires in cytomegalovirus infection. TCRdb itself ran the reads through MiXCR, one entry per CDR3 protein. The table shows 300,000 to 450,000 distinct CDR3 sequences, with over 15% occurring only once. Material for sequencing was PBMCs. These receptors came from a human donor in good health (CMV status not recorded). Some clones in this sample may be carry-over from other donors' samples. The CDR3 runs from the conserved cysteine through the conserved F or W. D genes are given only for firm matches. Not every row has a clone size; where given, it reads once, few, many or a size class.

once	.	TRBV29-1	TRBJ2-7	12	CSVEGSANEQYF	TGCAGCGTCGAAGGCAGCGCCAACGAGCAGTACTTC
few	.	TRBV20-1	TRBJ2-5	13	CSALLSSPKTQYF	TGCAGTGCCCTTCTTAGCTCCCCGAAGACCCAGTACTTC
once	.	TRBV28	TRBJ2-3	14	CASTLEWSTDTQYF	TGTGCCAGCACCCTAGAGTGGTCCACAGATACGCAGTATTTT
.	.	TRBV7-2	TRBJ2-2	18	CASSPEPATRGNTGELFF	TGTGCCAGCAGCCCAGAGCCGGCGACTAGGGGGAACACCGGGGAGCTGTTTTTT
.	.	TRBV5-8	TRBJ1-1	14	CAPPAGVRITEAFF	TGTGCCCCTCCGGCGGGGGTAAGGATCACTGAAGCTTTCTTT
many	.	TRBV12-3/TRBV12-4	TRBJ1-1	16	CASARRGVGPNTEAFF	TGTGCCAGCGCCCGAAGGGGGGTCGGACCGAACACTGAAGCTTTCTTT
few	.	TRBV20-1	TRBJ2-7	13	CSARVLNSYEQYF	TGCAGTGCTAGGGTGCTAAATTCCTACGAGCAGTACTTC
.	.	TRBV6-2/TRBV6-3	TRBJ1-1	14	CASIEAAFSTEAFF	TGTGCCAGCATTGAGGCAGCCTTTAGCACTGAAGCTTTCTTT
few	.	TRBV12-3/TRBV12-4	TRBJ1-1	14	CASTPLGAKAEAFF	TGTGCCAGCACCCCACTCGGGGCCAAAGCTGAAGCTTTCTTT
.	TRBD1	TRBV18	TRBJ1-3	16	CASSPGTGPSGNTIYF	TGTGCCAGCTCACCCGGGACAGGGCCTTCTGGAAACACCATATATTTT
many	.	TRBV4-1	TRBJ2-7	17	CASSQDHPWQGAYEQYF	TGCGCCAGCAGCCAAGATCACCCATGGCAGGGAGCCTACGAGCAGTACTTC
many	.	TRBV7-8	TRBJ1-5	13	CASGRNLDQPQHF	TGTGCCAGCGGAAGAAACCTGGATCAGCCCCAGCATTTT
many	TRBD1	TRBV7-2	TRBJ2-1	15	CASSAGTGGYNEQFF	TGTGCCAGCAGCGCCGGGACAGGGGGTTACAATGAGCAGTTCTTC
.	.	TRBV3-1	TRBJ2-5	15	CASSQEYPAEETQYF	TGTGCCAGCAGCCAAGAGTACCCTGCTGAGGAGACCCAGTACTTC
.	.	TRBV12-3/TRBV12-4	TRBJ2-1	12	CASQDPLNEQFF	TGTGCCAGCCAAGACCCCCTTAATGAGCAGTTCTTC
few	TRBD2	TRBV5-1	TRBJ2-7	13	CASSARDYYEQYF	TGCGCCAGCAGCGCCCGGGACTACTACGAGCAGTACTTC
.	.	TRBV2	TRBJ2-1	10	CASKGLKQFF	TGTGCCAGCAAGGGACTCAAGCAGTTCTTC
few	TRBD1	TRBV20-1	TRBJ2-7	15	CSAISPGQGTYEQYF	TGCAGTGCGATTAGCCCGGGACAGGGGACCTACGAGCAGTACTTC
many	TRBD1	TRBV12-3/TRBV12-4	TRBJ1-4	13	CASSHRGTEKLFF	TGTGCCAGCAGTCACAGGGGAACGGAAAAACTGTTTTTT
.	.	TRBV5-4	TRBJ2-7	15	CASSAGRDSSYEQYF	TGTGCCAGCAGCGCAGGCAGGGATAGCTCCTACGAGCAGTACTTC
many	TRBD2	TRBV7-2	TRBJ2-7	18	CASSLAMPSGSVTYEQYF	TGTGCCAGCAGCTTAGCGATGCCTAGCGGGAGCGTCACCTACGAGCAGTACTTC
.	TRBD2	TRBV6-6	TRBJ2-5	18	CASSSVTSGRFEEGTQYF	TGTGCCAGCAGTTCGGTGACTAGCGGGAGGTTCGAGGAGGGGACCCAGTACTTC
few	.	TRBV2	TRBJ1-2	15	CASSEWVGRNYGYTF	TGTGCCAGCAGTGAATGGGTCGGCCGAAACTATGGCTACACCTTC
many	.	TRBV6-2/TRBV6-3	TRBJ2-1	16	CASSNPLLDVEDEQFF	TGTGCCAGCAGTAACCCGTTACTAGACGTGGAGGATGAGCAGTTCTTC
many	.	TRBV7-2	TRBJ1-6	15	CASSLVGEVYSPLHF	TGTGCCAGCAGCCTAGTCGGAGAGGTATATTCACCCCTCCACTTT
many	TRBD1	TRBV7-8	TRBJ2-7	16	CASSPAAGTGGDEQYF	TGTGCCAGCAGCCCAGCAGCAGGGACAGGGGGAGACGAGCAGTACTTC
many	.	TRBV10-2	TRBJ2-7	14	CASSWARGSNEQYF	TGCGCCAGCAGTTGGGCACGGGGTAGCAACGAGCAGTACTTC
.	.	TRBV10-3	TRBJ1-1	14	CAISDGPRDTEAFF	TGTGCCATCAGTGACGGGCCAAGGGACACTGAAGCTTTCTTT
.	.	TRBV29-1	TRBJ2-7	13	CSVGPDESYEQYF	TGCAGCGTAGGACCGGACGAATCCTACGAGCAGTACTTC
many	TRBD1	TRBV4-3	TRBJ1-5	14	CASSQGQGEQPQHF	TGCGCCAGCAGCCAAGGACAGGGTGAGCAGCCCCAGCATTTT
.	TRBD2	TRBV9	TRBJ2-2	15	CASSSRTSVRGELFF	TGTGCCAGCAGCTCCCGGACTAGTGTCCGCGGGGAGCTGTTTTTT
.	TRBD2	TRBV6-5	TRBJ2-3	15	CASGRSGASTDTQYF	TGTGCCAGCGGAAGAAGCGGGGCTAGCACAGATACGCAGTATTTT
.	.	TRBV10-3	TRBJ1-5	13	CAISEARTAPQHF	TGTGCCATCAGTGAGGCCAGAACAGCACCCCAGCATTTT
many	.	TRBV7-2	TRBJ2-1	15	CASSLIAGTYNEQFF	TGTGCCAGCAGCTTAATTGCGGGAACCTACAATGAGCAGTTCTTC
few	TRBD1	TRBV28	TRBJ1-4	15	CASSWGQGGDEKLFF	TGTGCCAGCAGTTGGGGACAGGGAGGGGATGAAAAACTGTTTTTT
many	.	TRBV7-2	TRBJ2-3	16	CASSVMGADSANTQYF	TGTGCCAGCAGCGTAATGGGGGCCGATAGCGCAAATACGCAGTATTTT
few	.	TRBV29-1	TRBJ2-5	15	CSVGTTGVDQETQYF	TGCAGCGTCGGGACGACGGGGGTGGACCAAGAGACCCAGTACTTC
.	.	TRBV12-3/TRBV12-4	TRBJ1-5	14	CASSLAPGFQPQHF	TGTGCCAGCAGTTTAGCGCCAGGGTTTCAGCCCCAGCATTTT
few	TRBD1	TRBV10-3	TRBJ2-7	13	CAINRDRDYEQYF	TGTGCCATCAACCGGGACAGGGACTACGAGCAGTACTTC
.	TRBD2	TRBV7-3	TRBJ2-3	14	CATERGPSTDTQYF	TGTGCCACCGAGCGGGGACCTAGCACAGATACGCAGTATTTT
.	.	TRBV10-3	TRBJ2-7	13	CAISESGVYEQYF	TGTGCCATCAGTGAGTCGGGGGTCTACGAGCAGTACTTC
few	.	TRBV19	TRBJ2-1	13	CATTGGGYNEQFF	TGTGCCACCACCGGGGGTGGGTACAATGAGCAGTTCTTC
many	.	TRBV19	TRBJ2-2	13	CASTPGYTGELFF	TGTGCCAGTACTCCCGGATACACCGGGGAGCTGTTTTTT
once	.	TRBV11-2	TRBJ2-3	15	CASSRTVGHGDTQYF	TGTGCCAGCAGCCGGACGGTGGGGCATGGAGATACGCAGTATTTT
.	.	TRBV20-1	TRBJ2-3	10	CSAETDTQYF	TGCAGTGCTGAGACAGATACGCAGTATTTT
few	.	TRBV27	TRBJ2-7	15	CASSLRGDPSREQYF	TGTGCCAGCTCCCTCCGAGGCGACCCTTCACGGGAGCAGTACTTC
many	.	TRBV7-2	TRBJ2-1	13	CASSSVQGSEQFF	TGTGCCAGCAGTTCAGTACAGGGATCTGAGCAGTTCTTC
.	.	TRBV15	TRBJ1-2	14	CATRETAANYGYTF	TGTGCCACCAGGGAGACGGCCGCTAACTATGGCTACACCTTC
few	.	TRBV12-3/TRBV12-4	TRBJ1-3	17	CASSQIGRGSSGNTIYF	TGTGCCAGCAGTCAAATCGGTCGGGGTTCCTCTGGAAACACCATATATTTT